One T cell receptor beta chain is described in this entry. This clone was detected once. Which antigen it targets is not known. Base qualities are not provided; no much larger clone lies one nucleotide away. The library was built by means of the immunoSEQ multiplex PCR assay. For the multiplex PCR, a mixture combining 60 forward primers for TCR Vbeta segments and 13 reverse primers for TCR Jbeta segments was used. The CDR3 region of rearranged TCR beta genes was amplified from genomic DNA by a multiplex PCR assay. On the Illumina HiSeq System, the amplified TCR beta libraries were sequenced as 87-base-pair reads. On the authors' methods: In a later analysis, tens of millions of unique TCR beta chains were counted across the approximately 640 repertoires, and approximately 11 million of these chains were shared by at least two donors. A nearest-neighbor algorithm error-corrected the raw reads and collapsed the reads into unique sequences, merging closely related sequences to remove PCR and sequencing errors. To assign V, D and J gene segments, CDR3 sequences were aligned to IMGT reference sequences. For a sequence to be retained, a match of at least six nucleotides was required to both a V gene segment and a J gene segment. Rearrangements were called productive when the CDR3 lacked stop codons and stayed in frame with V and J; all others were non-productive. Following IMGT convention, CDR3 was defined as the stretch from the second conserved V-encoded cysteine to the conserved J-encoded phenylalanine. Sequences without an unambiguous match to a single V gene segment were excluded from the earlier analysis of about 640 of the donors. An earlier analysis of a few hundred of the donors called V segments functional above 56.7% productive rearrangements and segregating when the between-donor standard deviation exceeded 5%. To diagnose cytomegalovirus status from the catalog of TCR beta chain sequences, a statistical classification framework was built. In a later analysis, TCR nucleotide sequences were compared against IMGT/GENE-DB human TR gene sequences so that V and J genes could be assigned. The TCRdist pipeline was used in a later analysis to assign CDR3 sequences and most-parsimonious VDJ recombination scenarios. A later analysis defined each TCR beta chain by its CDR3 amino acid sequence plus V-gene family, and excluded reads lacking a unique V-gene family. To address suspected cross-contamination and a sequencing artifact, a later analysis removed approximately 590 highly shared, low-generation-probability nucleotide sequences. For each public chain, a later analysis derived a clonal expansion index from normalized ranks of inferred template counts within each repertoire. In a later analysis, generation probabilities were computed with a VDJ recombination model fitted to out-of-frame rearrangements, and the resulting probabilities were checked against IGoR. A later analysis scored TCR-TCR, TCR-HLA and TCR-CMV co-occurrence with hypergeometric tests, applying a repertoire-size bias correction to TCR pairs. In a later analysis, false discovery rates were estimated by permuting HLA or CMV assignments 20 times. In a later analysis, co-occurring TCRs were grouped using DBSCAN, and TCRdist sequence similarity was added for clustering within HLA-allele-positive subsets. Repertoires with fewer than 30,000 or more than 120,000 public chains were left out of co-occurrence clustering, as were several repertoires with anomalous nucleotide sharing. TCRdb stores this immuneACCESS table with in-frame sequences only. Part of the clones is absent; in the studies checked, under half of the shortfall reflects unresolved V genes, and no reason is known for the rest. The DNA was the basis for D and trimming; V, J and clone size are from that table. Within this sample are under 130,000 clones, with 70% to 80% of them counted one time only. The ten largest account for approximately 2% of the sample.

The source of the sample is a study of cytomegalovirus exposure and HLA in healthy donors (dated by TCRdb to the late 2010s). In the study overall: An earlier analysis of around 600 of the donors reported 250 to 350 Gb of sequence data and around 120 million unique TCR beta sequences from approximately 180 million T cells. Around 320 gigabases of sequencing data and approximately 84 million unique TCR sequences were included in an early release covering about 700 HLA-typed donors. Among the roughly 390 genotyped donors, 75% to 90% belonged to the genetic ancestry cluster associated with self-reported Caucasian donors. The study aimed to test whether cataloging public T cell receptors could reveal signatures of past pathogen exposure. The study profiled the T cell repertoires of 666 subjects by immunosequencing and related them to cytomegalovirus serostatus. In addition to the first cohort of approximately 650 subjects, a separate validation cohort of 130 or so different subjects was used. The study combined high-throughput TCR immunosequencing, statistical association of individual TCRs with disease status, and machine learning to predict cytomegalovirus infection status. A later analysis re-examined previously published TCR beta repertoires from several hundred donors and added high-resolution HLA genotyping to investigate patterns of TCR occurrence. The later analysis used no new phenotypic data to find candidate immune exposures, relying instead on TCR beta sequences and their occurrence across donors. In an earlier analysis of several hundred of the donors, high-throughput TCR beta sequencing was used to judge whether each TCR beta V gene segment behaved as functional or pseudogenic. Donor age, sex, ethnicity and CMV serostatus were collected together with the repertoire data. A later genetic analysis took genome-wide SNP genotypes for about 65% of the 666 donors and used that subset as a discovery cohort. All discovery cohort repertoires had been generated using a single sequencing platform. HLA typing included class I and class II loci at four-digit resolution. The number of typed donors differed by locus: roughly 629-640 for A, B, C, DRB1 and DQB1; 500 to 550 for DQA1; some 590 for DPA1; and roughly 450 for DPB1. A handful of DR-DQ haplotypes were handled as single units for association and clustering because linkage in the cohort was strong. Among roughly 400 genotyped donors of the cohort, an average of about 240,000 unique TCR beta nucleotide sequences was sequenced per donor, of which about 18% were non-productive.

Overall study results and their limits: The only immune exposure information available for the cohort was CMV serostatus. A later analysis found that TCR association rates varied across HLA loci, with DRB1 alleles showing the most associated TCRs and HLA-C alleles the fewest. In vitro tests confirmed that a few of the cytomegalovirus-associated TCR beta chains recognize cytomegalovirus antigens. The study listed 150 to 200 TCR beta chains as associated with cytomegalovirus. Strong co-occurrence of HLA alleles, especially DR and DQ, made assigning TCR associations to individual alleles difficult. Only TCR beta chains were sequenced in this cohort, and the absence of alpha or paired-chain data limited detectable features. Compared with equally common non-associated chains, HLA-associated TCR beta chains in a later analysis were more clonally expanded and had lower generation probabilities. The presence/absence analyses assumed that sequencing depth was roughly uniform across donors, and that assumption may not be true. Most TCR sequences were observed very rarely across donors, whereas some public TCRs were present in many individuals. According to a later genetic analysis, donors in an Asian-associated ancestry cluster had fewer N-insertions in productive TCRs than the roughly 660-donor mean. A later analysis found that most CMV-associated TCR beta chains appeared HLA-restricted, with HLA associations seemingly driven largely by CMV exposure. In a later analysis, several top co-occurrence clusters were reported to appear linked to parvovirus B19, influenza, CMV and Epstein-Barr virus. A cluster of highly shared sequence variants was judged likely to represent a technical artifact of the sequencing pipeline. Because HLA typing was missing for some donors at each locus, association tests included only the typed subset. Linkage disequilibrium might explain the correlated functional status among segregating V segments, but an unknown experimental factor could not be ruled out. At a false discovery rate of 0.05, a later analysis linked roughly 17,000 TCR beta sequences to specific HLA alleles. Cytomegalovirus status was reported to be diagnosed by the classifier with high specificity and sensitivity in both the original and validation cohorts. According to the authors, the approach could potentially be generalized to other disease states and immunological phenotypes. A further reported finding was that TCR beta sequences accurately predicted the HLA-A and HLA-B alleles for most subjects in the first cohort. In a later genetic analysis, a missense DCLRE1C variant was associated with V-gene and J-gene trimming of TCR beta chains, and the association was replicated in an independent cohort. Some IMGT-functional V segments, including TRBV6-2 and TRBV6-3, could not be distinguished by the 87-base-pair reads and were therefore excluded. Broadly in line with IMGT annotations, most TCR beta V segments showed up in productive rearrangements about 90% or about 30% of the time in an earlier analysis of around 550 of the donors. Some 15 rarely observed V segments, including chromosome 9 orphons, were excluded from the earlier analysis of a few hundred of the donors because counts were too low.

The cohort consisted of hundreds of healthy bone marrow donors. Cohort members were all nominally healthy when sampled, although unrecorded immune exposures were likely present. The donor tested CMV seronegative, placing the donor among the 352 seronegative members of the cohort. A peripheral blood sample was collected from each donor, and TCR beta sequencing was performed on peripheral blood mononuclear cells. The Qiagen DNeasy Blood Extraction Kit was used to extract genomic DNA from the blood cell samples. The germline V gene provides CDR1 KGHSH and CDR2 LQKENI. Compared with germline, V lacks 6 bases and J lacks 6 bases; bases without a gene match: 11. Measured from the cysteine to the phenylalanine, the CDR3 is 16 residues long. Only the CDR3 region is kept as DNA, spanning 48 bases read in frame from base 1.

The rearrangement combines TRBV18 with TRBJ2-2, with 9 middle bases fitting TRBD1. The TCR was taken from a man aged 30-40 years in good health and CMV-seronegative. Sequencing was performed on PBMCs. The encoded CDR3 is CASSPFPGQGPGELFF. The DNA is TGTGCCAGCTCGCCTTTCCCGGGACAGGGTCCCGGGGAGCTGTTTTTT.